This is a list of T cell receptor beta chains from one sample in a study of identical twins. TCRdb redid the calling of the 5' RACE reads with MiXCR, one entry per CDR3 protein. The sample consists of fewer than 500,000 distinct CDR3 sequences, around 15% of them appearing once. In addition, the sample was reused for a study of yellow fever vaccine responses in identical twins.

The sequenced sample consisted of CD4+ T cells sorted from blood. These receptors were obtained from a young woman in good health. CDR3s include the opening cysteine and the closing phenylalanine or tryptophan. Fields, in order: clone size, V gene, J gene, D gene, CDR3 DNA, CDR3 protein. The D gene is left open where the match is weak. The size of a clone is reported for some rows only, either as once, few or many, or as a class for expanded clones.

>.|TRBV20-1|TRBJ2-1|TRBD2
TGCAGCGGACGTAGGACTAGCGTCTACAATGAGCAGTTCTTC
CSGRRTSVYNEQFF
>few|TRBV28|TRBJ2-7|TRBD1
TGTGCCAGCAGACCACATGGGACAGGGACCTACGAGCAGTACTTC
CASRPHGTGTYEQYF
>.|TRBV20-1|TRBJ2-2|.
TGCAGTGCTAGAGATTCGGGGTTTCAATTCGGGGAGCTGTTTTTT
CSARDSGFQFGELFF
>few|TRBV6-2/TRBV6-3|TRBJ2-5|TRBD2
TGTGCCAGCAGAAAGGGACTAGCGGCCCAAGAGACCCAGTACTTC
CASRKGLAAQETQYF
>.|TRBV5-1|TRBJ2-2|TRBD2
TGCGCCAGCAGCCCCGTCGGGACTAGCGGGAGAGGAGACACCGGGGAGCTGTTTTTT
CASSPVGTSGRGDTGELFF
>many|TRBV20-1|TRBJ2-7|TRBD2
TGCAGTGCCCAACTAGCGGAGGGAATTTCCTACGAGCAGTACTTC
CSAQLAEGISYEQYF
>.|TRBV5-1|TRBJ2-3|.
TGCGCCAGCAGCTTCAGAGCGGAGAGCACAGATACGCAGTATTTT
CASSFRAESTDTQYF
>few|TRBV7-9|TRBJ2-1|TRBD1
TGTGCCAGCAGCTCACAGGGGGAAGGGAATGAGCAGTTCTTC
CASSSQGEGNEQFF
>few|TRBV7-2|TRBJ2-2|.
TGTGCCAGCAGCCCCTTACGTCTAAACACCGGGGAGCTGTTTTTT
CASSPLRLNTGELFF
>many|TRBV20-1|TRBJ2-1|.
TGCAGTGCCCGTACCAGCCTCCCTTACAATGAGCAGTTCTTC
CSARTSLPYNEQFF
>many|TRBV3-1|TRBJ1-1|.
TGTGCCAGCAGCCAAAATGGAGTTTGGGGGCAAGAAGCTTTCTTT
CASSQNGVWGQEAFF
>few|TRBV4-1|TRBJ2-3|TRBD1
TGCGCCAGCAGCCAAGCGACAGGGACAGATACGCAGTATTTT
CASSQATGTDTQYF
>few|TRBV6-2/TRBV6-3|TRBJ2-1|TRBD2
TGTGCCAGCAGTCAGGGACTACCCAACAATGAGCAGTTCTTC
CASSQGLPNNEQFF
>few|TRBV11-2|TRBJ2-1|TRBD1
TGTGCCAGCAGCTTAGGATCACAGGGGTACAATGAGCAGTTCTTC
CASSLGSQGYNEQFF
>.|TRBV7-7|TRBJ2-5|.
TGTGCTAGCAGCTTAAGGGAGACAGGCGGAGAGACCCAGTACTTC
CASSLRETGGETQYF
>.|TRBV25-1|TRBJ2-3|.
TGTGCCAGCAGTGAAACTAGGGGGGGAGCAGATACGCAGTATTTT
CASSETRGGADTQYF
>many|TRBV29-1|TRBJ2-1|.
TGCAGCGTTGGGGAATACAATGAGCAGTTCTTC
CSVGEYNEQFF
>few|TRBV11-3|TRBJ2-2|.
TGTGCCAGCAGCTTGGCTGGGGGGCCGGCCGGGGAGCTGTTTTTT
CASSLAGGPAGELFF
>.|TRBV20-1|TRBJ2-2|TRBD2
TGCAGTGCGCCGGGACTAGCGGGCCTCGCGAACACCGGGGAGCTGTTTTTT
CSAPGLAGLANTGELFF
>.|TRBV7-2|TRBJ2-6|.
TGTGCCAGCAGCTTACAGAACTTAAGTCCTGGGGCCAACGTCCTGACTTTC
CASSLQNLSPGANVLTF
>.|TRBV14|TRBJ1-2|.
TGTGCCAGCAGCCCCTCTAGCTATGGCTACACCTTC
CASSPSSYGYTF
>.|TRBV3-1|TRBJ2-1|TRBD1
TGTGCCAGCAGCCAAGATCGAGGCAGGGGGCCTGGAAATGAGCAGTTCTTC
CASSQDRGRGPGNEQFF
>few|TRBV5-1|TRBJ2-3|.
TGCGCCAGCAGCCTAGGATTCGGGGCGGGGTTAAGCACAGATACGCAGTATTTT
CASSLGFGAGLSTDTQYF
>few|TRBV29-1|TRBJ2-2|TRBD1
TGCAGCGTTGTCGACAGGGGCGGCGGGGAGCTGTTTTTT
CSVVDRGGGELFF
>few|TRBV6-2/TRBV6-3|TRBJ1-1|.
TGTGCCAGCAGCCCCTCGGACACGAACACTGAAGCTTTCTTT
CASSPSDTNTEAFF
>.|TRBV6-5|TRBJ2-7|TRBD2
TGTGCCAGCAGTTACTCCCCTAGCGGGACTGGGGAGCAGTACTTC
CASSYSPSGTGEQYF
>many|TRBV7-9|TRBJ2-3|.
TGTGCCAGCAGCCCGGAGGGCATCACAGATACGCAGTATTTT
CASSPEGITDTQYF
>few|TRBV5-1|TRBJ1-2|.
TGCGCCAGCAGCTTGTCGGGCACTACGATCTATGGCTACACCTTC
CASSLSGTTIYGYTF
>many|TRBV5-1|TRBJ1-2|.
TGCGCCAGCAGCCCAGGGCGGGGCTACACCTTC
CASSPGRGYTF
>few|TRBV6-1|TRBJ2-2|.
TGTGCCAGTTCTCCATGGGGGAACACCGGGGAGCTGTTTTTT
CASSPWGNTGELFF
>.|TRBV5-1|TRBJ2-3|TRBD1
TGCGCCAGCAGCTTGGCAGGGGGAATGTATACGCAGTATTTT
CASSLAGGMYTQYF
>many|TRBV20-1|TRBJ2-7|.
TGCAGTGTACGCAGGGAGTCCTACGAGCAGTACTTC
CSVRRESYEQYF
>few|TRBV12-3/TRBV12-4|TRBJ1-1|TRBD1
TGTGCCAGCAGTCCGAACAGGGGCGGAGGTACTGAAGCTTTCTTT
CASSPNRGGGTEAFF
>few|TRBV27|TRBJ2-7|TRBD1
TGTGCCAGCAAGGGACAGGGCGCAGGAAGCGAGCAGTACTTC
CASKGQGAGSEQYF
>few|TRBV12-3/TRBV12-4|TRBJ2-1|TRBD1
TGTGCCAGCAGTCAAGACACAGGGGGCAAGGGGCAGTTCTTC
CASSQDTGGKGQFF
>.|TRBV5-1|TRBJ2-3|.
TGCGCCAGCTTGGCCGGGTCCTTCACAGATACGCAGTATTTT
CASLAGSFTDTQYF
>few|TRBV7-2|TRBJ2-5|.
TGTGCCAGCAGCTTCAGGAACAGACAAGAGACCCAGTACTTC
CASSFRNRQETQYF
>many|TRBV7-9|TRBJ2-5|TRBD2
TGTGCCAGCAGCGGCGGGGGGCGGGAAGAGACCCAGTACTTC
CASSGGGREETQYF
>few|TRBV12-3/TRBV12-4|TRBJ2-1|.
TGTGCCAGCAGTTTTTACCGACCCCCAAATGAGCAGTTCTTC
CASSFYRPPNEQFF
>.|TRBV7-8|TRBJ1-1|TRBD1
TGTGCCAGCAGCGTAGACAGGGTAAAGACTGAAGCTTTCTTT
CASSVDRVKTEAFF
>.|TRBV28|TRBJ1-1|.
TGTGCCAGCAGCCAAGCCAACGGGGTAAACACTGAAGCTTTCTTT
CASSQANGVNTEAFF
>.|TRBV27|TRBJ2-7|TRBD2
TGTGCCAGCGGCCCGGGGGGGCTCTACGAGCAGTACTTC
CASGPGGLYEQYF
>.|TRBV9|TRBJ1-3|.
TGTGCCAGCAGCGTAGATCCCATGCCTTCTGGAAACACCATATATTTT
CASSVDPMPSGNTIYF
>few|TRBV6-5|TRBJ1-1|.
TGTGCCAGCAGTTCCCTACAGGGTTCGGGCACTGAAGCTTTCTTT
CASSSLQGSGTEAFF
>many|TRBV5-1|TRBJ1-1|.
TGCGCCAGCAGCTTGACCATGAACACTGAAGCTTTCTTT
CASSLTMNTEAFF
>few|TRBV28|TRBJ2-3|.
TGTGCCAGCAGCCGACCGGGCTCGGACAGAACGCAGTATTTT
CASSRPGSDRTQYF
>.|TRBV21-1|TRBJ2-4|.
TGTGCCAGCAGCAAAAGCCCGGACAAACTAGCCAAAAACATTCAGTACTTC
CASSKSPDKLAKNIQYF
>.|TRBV20-1|TRBJ2-3|TRBD2
TGCAGTGCTGCCCGACGGGAGGTTGCCGGGGCGTCGCAGTATTTT
CSAARREVAGASQYF
>.|TRBV7-8|TRBJ2-4|.
TGTGCCAGCAGCCCGCAATTGTTAGTCGAGAGGAGAAACATTCAGTACTTC
CASSPQLLVERRNIQYF
>few|TRBV20-1|TRBJ2-3|.
TGCACCGCTCGGCCAGGATCAGATACGCAGTATTTT
CTARPGSDTQYF
>.|TRBV20-1|TRBJ2-1|TRBD2
TGCAGTGCTAGAGAGGGTAGCGGGAGGGCCGTTGAGCAGTTCTTC
CSAREGSGRAVEQFF
>.|TRBV29-1|TRBJ2-1|TRBD2
TGCAGCGTTGGCGGGACTAGCGGGGGACGGCGCAATGAGCAGTTCTTC
CSVGGTSGGRRNEQFF
>few|TRBV6-2/TRBV6-3|TRBJ1-5|.
TGTGCCAGCACCTTCGAGAGGGTCGGGGCCAGCGGCAATCAGCCCCAGCATTTT
CASTFERVGASGNQPQHF
>many|TRBV10-3|TRBJ2-7|.
TGTGCCATCAGTGTTGAGAGCGAGCAGTACTTC
CAISVESEQYF
>few|TRBV3-1|TRBJ2-1|TRBD2
TGTGCCAGCAGCCAAGTGTCGAGCGGGAGATCGAATGAGCAGTTCTTC
CASSQVSSGRSNEQFF
>few|TRBV7-2|TRBJ1-6|.
TGTGCCAGCAGCAATACAGGGTCTCCTCACTTT
CASSNTGSPHF
>many|TRBV4-3|TRBJ2-7|.
TGCGCCAGCAGCCAAGGAAGAAGCTCCTACGAGCAGTACTTC
CASSQGRSSYEQYF
>.|TRBV3-1|TRBJ2-5|.
TGTGCCAGCAGCCAAGATACAGCAGCGGGGACCCAGTACTTC
CASSQDTAAGTQYF
>many|TRBV12-3/TRBV12-4|TRBJ1-5|TRBD1
TGTGCCAGCAGCCTCGACAGGGGCGGCAATCAGCCCCAGCATTTT
CASSLDRGGNQPQHF
>few|TRBV11-2|TRBJ2-1|TRBD1
TGTGCCAGCAGCTTAGGAGACGGACAGGGGCCGTTTTCCTACAATGAGCAGTTCTTC
CASSLGDGQGPFSYNEQFF